This is a list of T cell receptor beta chains from one sample in a study of shared clonotypes between healthy human individuals. The assay was immunoSEQ multiplex PCR, and TCRdb's table has in-frame clones only and misses some. The sample includes about 380,000 clones, 90% to 97% of them seen just once. Sample: memory CD8+ T cells sorted from blood. The receptor set was obtained from a young man in good health. The CDR3 runs from the conserved cysteine through the conserved F or W. The D gene is left open where the match is weak.

D: NA
V: TRBV9
J: TRBJ2-7
DNA: TGTGCCAGCAGCGCCCCCGGGGGAGAGAACGAGCAGTACTTC
CDR3: CASSAPGGENEQYF

D: TRBD1
V: TRBV6-5
J: TRBJ2-1
DNA: TGTGCCAGCAGTCCCGGGACAGGGTCCAATGAGCAGTTCTTC
CDR3: CASSPGTGSNEQFF

D: NA
V: TRBV2
J: TRBJ2-1
DNA: TGTGCCAGCAATCAGATGGGGTTTATCGGGCGACATTACAATGAGCAGTTCTTC
CDR3: CASNQMGFIGRHYNEQFF

D: NA
V: TRBV15
J: TRBJ2-3
DNA: TGTGCCACCAGCAGAGATTCAACCGTCGGGTTTAGGACGCAGTATTTT
CDR3: CATSRDSTVGFRTQYF

D: NA
V: TRBV7-9
J: TRBJ2-5
DNA: TGTGCCAGCAGCCCTAGCCGCATAGAGACCCAGTACTTC
CDR3: CASSPSRIETQYF

D: NA
V: TRBV27
J: TRBJ2-1
DNA: TGTGCCAGCAGACGATTGGGACCCAATGAGCAGTTCTTC
CDR3: CASRRLGPNEQFF

D: TRBD2
V: TRBV6-1
J: TRBJ2-1
DNA: TGTGCCAGCAGTGCCCTCCGTCTAGCGGGGATCTACAATGAGCAGTTCTTC
CDR3: CASSALRLAGIYNEQFF

D: NA
V: TRBV28
J: TRBJ1-1
DNA: TGTGCCAGCAGTCCGACGGGGCTGCGAGACACTGAAGCTTTCTTT
CDR3: CASSPTGLRDTEAFF

D: NA
V: TRBV7-9
J: TRBJ1-1
DNA: TGTGCCAGCAGCTTAGCCACAGGGTTCACTGAAGCTTTCTTT
CDR3: CASSLATGFTEAFF

D: TRBD2
V: TRBV5-1
J: TRBJ2-5
DNA: TGCGCCAGCAGCTTGGTAGCGGGAGGCCTACAAGAGACCCAGTACTTC
CDR3: CASSLVAGGLQETQYF

D: NA
V: TRBV9
J: TRBJ1-2
DNA: TGTGCCAGCAGCGTAGGGGTTCTCTATGGCTACACCTTC
CDR3: CASSVGVLYGYTF

D: NA
V: TRBV5-8
J: TRBJ1-1
DNA: TGTGCCAGCAGCTTAAGCGGCCAGGGGATGAACACTGAAGCTTTCTTT
CDR3: CASSLSGQGMNTEAFF

D: TRBD2
V: TRBV25-1
J: TRBJ2-3
DNA: TGTGCCAGCAGTAAGGGACTAGGGGGCACAGATACGCAGTATTTT
CDR3: CASSKGLGGTDTQYF

D: NA
V: TRBV5-5
J: TRBJ2-1
DNA: TGTGCCAGCAGCTTGTTTGGAGGGTACGAAAACAATGAGCAGTTCTTC
CDR3: CASSLFGGYENNEQFF

D: TRBD1
V: TRBV5-1
J: TRBJ2-5
DNA: TGCGCCAGCAGCTTGGCCGGACAGGGGGGAGAGACCCAGTACTTC
CDR3: CASSLAGQGGETQYF

D: NA
V: TRBV11-2
J: TRBJ2-5
DNA: TGTGCCAGCAGCTTAGGAGAAGAGACCCAGTACTTC
CDR3: CASSLGEETQYF

D: TRBD2
V: TRBV27
J: TRBJ2-3
DNA: TGTGCCAGCAGTGGCCGGGGGGGACCTCTTAGCACAGATACGCAGTATTTT
CDR3: CASSGRGGPLSTDTQYF

D: NA
V: TRBV28
J: TRBJ2-2
DNA: TGTGCCAGCAGTTTAGGGGCGGGGTCGAACACCGGGGAGCTGTTTTTT
CDR3: CASSLGAGSNTGELFF

D: NA
V: TRBV5-1
J: TRBJ2-1
DNA: TGCGCCAGCGGCTACAGGGAGGTCAACAATGAGCAGTTCTTC
CDR3: CASGYREVNNEQFF